This T cell receptor beta chain was observed in a study of control samples from healthy donors and cancer patients. Assay used: immunoSEQ multiplex PCR; TCRdb lists only in-frame clones, some missing. The table has roughly 130,000 clones, around 94% seen once. This CDR3 has 11 amino acids. Germline V lookup: CDR1 MDHEN, CDR2 SYDVKM. V was pared by 4 bases and J by 6 bases, with 7 bases between. The clonotype comes from a man aged 55 to 70 with colorectal cancer. The genes are TRBV28 and TRBJ2-7, with D unresolved. The specimen was PBMCs. CDR3: CASSSPSEQYF. The CDR3 coding sequence is TGTGCCAGCAGTTCCCCGAGCGAGCAGTACTTC.